This T cell receptor (beta chain) was captured by sequencing in a study of T cell repertoires in cytomegalovirus infection. This clonotype turned up a few times. Antigen unknown. The CDR3 spans 13 residues. V was clipped by 10 bases and J by 1 base; unmatched bases: 1. CDR1 is KGHDR, CDR2 SFDVKD, per germline. Each CDR3 protein gets one entry after TCRdb re-called the reads with MiXCR. The sample yields some 920,000 distinct CDR3 sequences, around 30% seen once. The material was cultured CD8+ T cells from PBMCs, obtained from culture after CMV antigen stimulation. This rearrangement joins TRBV24-1 to TRBJ1-5, with TRBD1 matching 9 bases. The sequence was obtained from a human donor in good health (CMV status not recorded). Some clones in this sample may be carry-over from other donors' samples. The CDR3 sequence: CATQGASNQPQHF. CDR3 DNA: TGTGCCACACAGGGGGCGAGCAATCAGCCCCAGCATTTT.